The 21 T cell receptor beta chains below were found in one sample sequenced in a study of blood T cell repertoires in COVID-19. Produced via immunoSEQ multiplex PCR; TCRdb's table is partial and in-frame only. The sample holds approximately 220,000 clones, about four fifths seen once. The sample was peripheral blood. These receptors were collected from a woman between 40 and 50 years old with active or convalescent COVID-19.

The chain employs TRBV12-3 or TRBV12-4 and TRBJ1-5; D uncertain. Trimming stripped 5 bases from V and 8 bases from J, with 10 bases between. CDR3 length: 12 amino acids. The CDR3 loop reads CASSLDTKPQHF. CDR3 bases: TGTGCCAGCAGTCTAGACACGAAGCCCCAGCATTTT.

This clone appeared a single time. The CDR3 coding sequence is TGTGCCAGCGGTCCAGGGCGGAGAAACACTGAAGCTTTCTTT. Protein product: CASGPGRRNTEAFF. The chain couples TRBV9 to TRBJ1-1, with D perhaps TRBD1 (5 bases). CDR1 and CDR2 from the germline V gene are SGDLS and YYNGEE. The CDR3 is made up of 14 amino acids. The germline V and J ends were trimmed by 7 bases and 2 bases, with 15 bases remaining between them.

The chain employs TRBV15 and TRBJ2-7; TRBD2 agrees at 7 bases. The junction had 6 bases not matched to a gene; V was cut back by 0 bases and J by 4 bases. The germline gives CDR1 LNHNV, CDR2 YYDKDF (reference sequence). The CDR3 sequence is 15 residues long. The CDR3 loop reads CATSREGGSVYEQYF. The CDR3 coding sequence is TGTGCCACCAGCAGAGAGGGCGGGAGTGTGTACGAGCAGTACTTC.

This clone is a singleton in its sample. This chain links TRBV3-1 (or the pseudogene TRBV3-2) with TRBJ2-7; D is undetermined. The CDR3 is 13 amino acids. V dropped 4 bases and J dropped 2 bases, with 9 bases sitting between them. Germline V gene sequence: CDR1 LGHDT, CDR2 YNNKEL (reference sequence). The CDR3 protein is CASSPRSAYEQYF. As DNA, the CDR3 is TGTGCCAGCAGCCCTCGTTCCGCCTACGAGCAGTACTTC.

This clone was observed a single time. V gene TRBV11-2 combines with J gene TRBJ2-3; D remains ambiguous. Germline V lookup: CDR1 SGHAT, CDR2 FQNNGV. The CDR3 loop spans 14 amino acids. Trimming pared 1 base from V and 4 bases from J, leaving 9 bases between. CDR3 DNA: TGTGCCAGCAGCTTAGTCAGGTCCGCAGATACGCAGTATTTT. Translation gives CASSLVRSADTQYF.

V usage is TRBV9 and J usage is TRBJ2-1, with D possibly TRBD1 on 6 matching bases. Germline assignment: CDR1 SGDLS and CDR2 YYNGEE. V shed 3 bases and J shed 2 bases, with 12 bases lying between them. This CDR3 has 15 residues. This CDR3 is CASSAGTTTYNEQFF. CDR3 bases: TGTGCCAGCAGCGCCGGGACAACGACCTACAATGAGCAGTTCTTC. Together with reference TRBV9 and TRBJ2-1, the CDR3 gives the full variable domain: DSGVTQTPKHLITATGQRVTLRCSPRSGDLSVYWYQQSLDQGLQFLIQYYNGEERAKGNILERFSAQQFPDLHSELNLSSLELGDSALYFCASSAGTTTYNEQFFGPGTRLTVL.

CDR3 DNA: TGTGCCAGCAGTGAATGGGCTACCGAGCAGTACTTC. Its translation is CASSEWATEQYF. The rearrangement uses TRBV2 and TRBJ2-7; D ambiguous. This CDR3 contains 12 residues. Between the trimmed V and J ends, which lost 2 bases and 6 bases, there was a span of 8 bases. Germline V gene sequence: CDR1 SNHLY, CDR2 FYNNEI.

The gene calls are TRBV3-1 (or the pseudogene TRBV3-2) and TRBJ2-1; TRBD1 is a possible D gene (6 bases). V shed 4 bases and J shed 3 bases, with 16 bases lying between them. The CDR3 covers 16 residues. Germline CDR1 reads LGHDT; CDR2 reads YNNKEL (reference sequence). Here the CDR3 DNA reads TGTGCCAGCAGCCCCCTCCGGCAGGGGCACTACAATGAGCAGTTCTTC. Translation gives CASSPLRQGHYNEQFF.

The rearrangement links TRBV27 to TRBJ2-1; TRBD2 might be the D (5 bases). Germline V gives CDR1 MNHEY, CDR2 SMNVEV (reference sequence). The CDR3 consists of 15 residues. Trimming shortened V by 5 bases and J by 9 bases, and 20 bases separated the two germline ends. In DNA, the CDR3 is TGTGCCAGCAGTGTCTTGGTCCACGGGAATGGTGAGCAGTTCTTC. This gives the protein CASSVLVHGNGEQFF.

This clone has a handful of counts. V gene TRBV4-3 combines with J gene TRBJ1-6; TRBD1 aligns across 7 bases. Germline V gene lookup returns CDR1 LGHNA and CDR2 YSLEER. V lost 5 bases and J lost 3; bases outside the gene matches: 4. The CDR3 is 15 residues long. The CDR3 region has the DNA TGCGCCAGCAGCGGAGGGGGCTACTATAATTCACCCCTCCACTTT. Its translation is CASSGGGYYNSPLHF.

CDR3 loop: CSVGGQSMHTDTQYF. CDR3 DNA: TGCAGCGTTGGAGGGCAGTCGATGCACACAGATACGCAGTATTTT. The V gene is TRBV29-1, the J gene TRBJ2-3, with a possible D match to TRBD2 (5 bases). Germline-derived CDR1 and CDR2 are SQVTM and ANQGSEA. The CDR3 has 15 amino acids. V was shortened by 4 bases and J by 2 bases, with 16 bases between the two germline ends.

The chain combines TRBV4-3 with TRBJ2-7; 7 positions match TRBD1. This CDR3 region has 16 residues. Germline loops: CDR1 LGHNA, CDR2 YSLEER. V lost 0 bases and J lost 7; bases outside the gene matches: 12. This CDR3 reads CASSQEQRTGLGEQYF. The CDR3 DNA sequence: TGCGCCAGCAGCCAAGAGCAGAGGACAGGCCTGGGGGAGCAGTACTTC.

This rearrangement joins TRBV7-2 to TRBJ1-5, with 11 nucleotides matching TRBD1. This CDR3 has 15 amino acids. V shed 4 bases and J 3 bases; nucleotides not matched to a gene: 2. Germline CDR1 reads SGHTA; CDR2 reads FQGNSA. The CDR3 DNA reads TGTGCCAGCAGCTGGACAGGGGGCTTCAATCAGCCCCAGCATTTT. As protein: CASSWTGGFNQPQHF.

The chain couples TRBV6-5 to TRBJ1-1, with 8 positions matching TRBD1. J gave up 0 bases and V 0 bases, and 3 bases lay outside the gene matches. The CDR3 runs 16 residues. The germline gives CDR1 MNHEY, CDR2 SVGAGI. CDR3 bases: TGTGCCAGCAGTTACTCCCGACAGGGGATGAACACTGAAGCTTTCTTT. It specifies CASSYSRQGMNTEAFF.

The chain has TRBV7-9 and TRBJ1-3, with 7 bases that match TRBD1. The CDR3 is made up of 17 amino acids. The germline CDR1 and CDR2 sequences are SEHNR and FQNEAQ (reference sequence). V lost 1 base, J lost 4 bases, and 10 bases stayed unmatched. The CDR3 DNA reads as TGTGCCAGCAGCTTAGTGTTTGGCAGGGGGAGAGGAAACACCATATATTTT. It is translated as CASSLVFGRGRGNTIYF.

This chain links TRBV7-9 with TRBJ1-5, with 9 bases lining up with TRBD1. The CDR3 totals 16 residues. The V segment lost 5 bases and the J segment 5 bases; nucleotides outside the gene matches: 10. Germline CDR1 is SEHNR and CDR2 is FQNEAQ (reference sequence). The CDR3 reads CASSRLRTGDDQPQHF. The CDR3 nucleotides read TGTGCCAGCAGCCGCCTCAGGACAGGGGACGATCAGCCCCAGCATTTT.

This clone was detected only a few times. This sequence joins TRBV7-9 and TRBJ2-7; D possibly corresponds to TRBD1 (6 bases). With 5 bases removed from V and 5 bases from J, the gap between germline ends came to 10 bases. This CDR3 region has 12 residues. The V gene's germline CDR1 is SEHNR and CDR2 FQNEAQ (reference sequence). CDR3 protein: CASSITGNEQYF. The CDR3 nucleotides read TGTGCCAGCAGCATCACAGGGAACGAGCAGTACTTC.

The V gene is TRBV28, the J gene TRBJ1-2; tentatively, D is TRBD1 (6 bases). Trimming pared 8 bases from V and 7 bases from J, leaving 14 bases between. The length of the CDR3 is 12 residues. Germline CDR1 MDHEN, CDR2 SYDVKM. The CDR3 DNA reads TGTGCCAGCGGGGGCTCGGTAGCTGGCTACACCTTC. Translation gives CASGGSVAGYTF.

This clone came up once. This chain links TRBV7-3 with TRBJ2-5; 7 bases map to TRBD2. CDR1 and CDR2 (germline): SGHTA, FQGTGA. Trimming took 3 bases from V and 4 from J; bases not matched to a gene: 2. CDR3 length: 13 residues. CDR3 sequence reads: CASSFGLGETQYF. CDR3 sequence (DNA): TGTGCCAGCAGCTTCGGACTAGGAGAGACCCAGTACTTC.

The chain uses TRBV7-9 and TRBJ2-5; TRBD1 agrees at 8 bases. Germline V lookup: CDR1 SEHNR, CDR2 FQNEAQ (reference sequence). The junction had 2 bases not matched to a gene; V was cut back by 3 bases and J by 5 bases. The CDR3 has 13 amino acids. The CDR3 spells CASSFPGGETQYF. For the CDR3, the DNA is TGTGCCAGCAGCTTTCCAGGGGGCGAGACCCAGTACTTC.

The V gene is TRBV12-5, the J gene TRBJ2-7; 8 bases match TRBD1. There are 13 residues in the CDR3. Germline V gene data show CDR1 as LGHNT and CDR2 as FRNRAP. J lost 5 bases, V lost 7 bases, and 7 bases had no gene match. The CDR3 spells CASAKDRVNEQYF. The DNA for the CDR3 is TGTGCTAGTGCTAAGGACAGGGTCAACGAGCAGTACTTC.